Listed here is a single T cell receptor (beta chain). No antigen is known for it. The treatment: oral pan-JAK inhibitor, 5-10 mg twice daily. CD4+ and CD8+ T cells were sorted from PBMCs. cDNA prepared by RNA extraction and subsequent reverse transcription served as the template for sequencing. The method was immunoSEQ multiplex PCR; TCRdb's version includes in-frame clones alone and lacks a portion of them. The data contain 95,000 to 120,000 clones, roughly 56% of them singletons. This sample was taken from a study of CD8+ T cells in alopecia areata. About the research overall: Treated patients were given oral tofacitinib, which was dosed at 5 to 10 mg twice daily. Study-wide points: Among the top 100, expanded CD8+ clones, as well as scalp clonality, were significantly decreased by tofacitinib. The presence of one nonresponder keeps the tie between baseline CD8+ expansion and response uncertain.

The source was CD4+ T cells sorted from blood, collected at week 24, from a patient treated with tofacitinib. The clonotype was recovered from a human donor with alopecia areata.

The CDR3 region is CSVRGQGTYGYTF. The CDR3 nucleotides read TGCAGCGTACGGGGACAGGGTACCTATGGCTACACCTTC. V usage is TRBV29-1 and J usage is TRBJ1-2; 9 positions agree with TRBD1. This CDR3 contains 13 residues. The germline CDR1 and CDR2 sequences are SQVTM and ANQGSEA. J lost 4 bases, V lost 6 bases, and 6 bases had no gene match.